A selection of T cell receptor beta chains follows, all from one sample in a study of cytomegalovirus exposure and HLA in healthy donors. Here immunoSEQ multiplex PCR was the method, and the copy in TCRdb shows in-frame clones only, minus some. The table lists under 400,000 clones, about nine tenths of them singletons. Sequenced material: PBMCs. The receptors derive from a woman under 30 in good health and CMV-seronegative. Both conserved end residues are part of each CDR3. A D gene is named only where the DNA matches it firmly. Clone size is not always given. Where it is, it says once, few, many or a class for expanded clones.

CDR3 protein | CDR3 DNA | D gene | CDR3 length | J gene | V gene | clone size
CASSEQGTGELFF | TGTGCCAGCAGTGAACAGGGCACCGGGGAGCTGTTTTTT | . | 13 | TRBJ2-2 | TRBV6-4 | many
CASSATSAPSTDTQYF | TGTGCCAGCAGTGCAACTAGCGCACCAAGCACAGATACGCAGTATTTT | TRBD2 | 16 | TRBJ2-3 | TRBV2 | .
CASSMGHLNYGYTF | TGTGCCAGCAGTATGGGACACCTTAACTATGGCTACACCTTC | . | 14 | TRBJ1-2 | TRBV27 | few
CASSYTATGYEQYF | TGTGCCAGCAGTTACACCGCGACAGGGTACGAGCAGTACTTC | TRBD1 | 14 | TRBJ2-7 | TRBV6-5 | .
CAWDPGQGSYGYTF | TGTGCCTGGGACCCCGGACAGGGATCTTATGGCTACACCTTC | TRBD1 | 14 | TRBJ1-2 | TRBV30 | .
CASSPPQGQVVKETQYF | TGTGCCAGCTCACCACCCCAGGGACAGGTAGTAAAAGAGACCCAGTACTTC | TRBD1 | 17 | TRBJ2-5 | TRBV18 | once
CASSFEHGTQYF | TGCGCCAGCAGCTTCGAACATGGGACCCAGTACTTC | . | 12 | TRBJ2-5 | TRBV5-1 | .
CASSLQGVRREQYF | TGTGCCAGCAGCTTACAGGGGGTCCGGAGGGAGCAGTACTTC | TRBD1 | 14 | TRBJ2-7 | TRBV27 | .
CASSPGRQDYGYTF | TGTGCCAGCAGCCCTGGGAGACAGGACTATGGCTACACCTTC | . | 14 | TRBJ1-2 | TRBV9 | .
CASSYLPYEQYF | TGTGCCAGCAGTTACCTCCCCTACGAGCAGTACTTC | . | 12 | TRBJ2-7 | TRBV6-5 | .
CAWTVTGNTIYF | TGTGCCTGGACGGTCACTGGAAACACCATATATTTT | . | 12 | TRBJ1-3 | TRBV30 | once
CASSLRGGGYEQYF | TGTGCCAGCAGCTTAAGAGGGGGGGGCTACGAGCAGTACTTC | . | 14 | TRBJ2-7 | TRBV5-4 | .
CASSLGSGRFNNEQFF | TGTGCCAGCAGTTTGGGTAGCGGGAGGTTCAACAATGAGCAGTTCTTC | TRBD2 | 16 | TRBJ2-1 | TRBV27 | .
CATSVERNQPQHF | TGTGCCACCTCGGTAGAACGCAATCAGCCCCAGCATTTT | . | 13 | TRBJ1-5 | TRBV6-1 | once
CASSESDPKTGEQYF | TGCGCCAGCAGTGAGTCGGATCCCAAAACGGGCGAGCAGTACTTC | . | 15 | TRBJ2-7 | TRBV10-1 | .
CTSSQRRFRLEQYF | TGCACCAGCAGCCAACGTAGGTTCAGGCTCGAGCAGTACTTC | . | 14 | TRBJ2-7 | TRBV1 | .
CASSSGTSGVAQETQYF | TGTGCCAGCAGCTCCGGGACTAGCGGAGTTGCCCAAGAGACCCAGTACTTC | TRBD2 | 17 | TRBJ2-5 | TRBV7-9 | .
CASSQVVREWTEAFF | TGCGCCAGCAGCCAAGTGGTGAGGGAGTGGACTGAAGCTTTCTTT | . | 15 | TRBJ1-1 | TRBV4-1 | .
CASAGGPGLETQYF | TGTGCCAGCGCGGGAGGGCCTGGATTAGAGACCCAGTACTTC | TRBD2 | 14 | TRBJ2-5 | TRBV9 | once
CASSTRDNYEQYF | TGTGCCAGCAGCACCCGGGACAACTACGAGCAGTACTTC | . | 13 | TRBJ2-7 | TRBV6-5 | .
CASSFPQGGGTGYTF | TGTGCCAGCAGCTTCCCCCAGGGGGGTGGAACTGGCTACACCTTC | TRBD1 | 15 | TRBJ1-2 | TRBV7-9 | .
CASSPSTDTQYF | TGTGCCAGCAGTCCAAGCACAGATACGCAGTATTTT | . | 12 | TRBJ2-3 | TRBV6-5 | once
CASSQQGNGYEQYF | TGTGCCAGCAGTCAACAGGGGAACGGCTACGAGCAGTACTTC | TRBD1 | 14 | TRBJ2-7 | TRBV2 | .
CASSKRGSWREQFF | TGTGCCAGCAGTAAGCGGGGTTCCTGGCGTGAGCAGTTCTTC | TRBD2 | 14 | TRBJ2-1 | TRBV28 | once
CASSFGAAEANVLTF | TGTGCCAGCAGTTTTGGGGCTGCGGAGGCCAACGTCCTGACTTTC | . | 15 | TRBJ2-6 | TRBV28 | .
CASSVDLAGGYNEQFF | TGTGCCAGCAGCGTAGACCTAGCGGGAGGATACAATGAGCAGTTCTTC | TRBD2 | 16 | TRBJ2-1 | TRBV9 | .
CASSPTGGFSYEQYF | TGTGCCAGCTCGCCTACAGGGGGATTCTCCTACGAGCAGTACTTC | TRBD1 | 15 | TRBJ2-7 | TRBV18 | .
CASSQTPGQTPEGTEAFF | TGCGCCAGCAGCCAAACCCCGGGACAGACCCCGGAGGGCACTGAAGCTTTCTTT | TRBD1 | 18 | TRBJ1-1 | TRBV4-1 | .
CASSRRDRSYNEQFF | TGTGCCAGCAGCCGCCGGGACAGGTCCTACAATGAGCAGTTCTTC | TRBD1 | 15 | TRBJ2-1 | TRBV6-5 | .
CASSLDGGKDEQYF | TGTGCCAGCAGCTTAGACGGGGGAAAGGACGAGCAGTACTTC | . | 14 | TRBJ2-7 | TRBV13 | once
CATSRGGQGGSAAFF | TGTGCCACCAGCAGAGGAGGACAGGGGGGATCCGCGGCTTTCTTT | TRBD1 | 15 | TRBJ1-1 | TRBV15 | once
CAWSVYGNTEAFF | TGTGCCTGGAGTGTGTACGGGAACACTGAAGCTTTCTTT | . | 13 | TRBJ1-1 | TRBV30 | few
CASSAPPSTGSGNTIYF | TGTGCCAGCAGTGCCCCTCCTTCGACAGGCTCTGGAAACACCATATATTTT | . | 17 | TRBJ1-3 | TRBV6-1 | .
CASSIGGYSAANEKLFF | TGTGCCAGTAGTATTGGGGGGTACTCGGCGGCTAATGAAAAACTGTTTTTT | . | 17 | TRBJ1-4 | TRBV19 | .
CASSRTSTGVEKLFF | TGTGCCAGCAGCCGTACGTCGACAGGGGTTGAAAAACTGTTTTTT | TRBD1 | 15 | TRBJ1-4 | TRBV27 | .
CASSSGLAGGQETQYF | TGCGCCAGCAGCTCAGGACTAGCGGGAGGCCAAGAGACCCAGTACTTC | TRBD2 | 16 | TRBJ2-5 | TRBV5-1 | .
CASSLARPGLAGGGNEQFF | TGTGCCAGCAGCTTAGCCCGTCCGGGACTAGCGGGGGGAGGGAATGAGCAGTTCTTC | TRBD2 | 19 | TRBJ2-1 | TRBV7-9 | .